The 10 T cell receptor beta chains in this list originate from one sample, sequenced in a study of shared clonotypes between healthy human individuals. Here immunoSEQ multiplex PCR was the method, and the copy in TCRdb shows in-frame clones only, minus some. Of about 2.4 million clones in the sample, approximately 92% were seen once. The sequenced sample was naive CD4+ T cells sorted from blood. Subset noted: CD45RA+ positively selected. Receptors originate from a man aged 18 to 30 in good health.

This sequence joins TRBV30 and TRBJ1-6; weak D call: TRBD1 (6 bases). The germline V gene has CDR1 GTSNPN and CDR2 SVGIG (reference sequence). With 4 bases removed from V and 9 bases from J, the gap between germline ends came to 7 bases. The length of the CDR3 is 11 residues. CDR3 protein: CAWNRASPLHF. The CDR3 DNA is TGTGCCTGGAACAGGGCTTCACCCCTCCACTTT.

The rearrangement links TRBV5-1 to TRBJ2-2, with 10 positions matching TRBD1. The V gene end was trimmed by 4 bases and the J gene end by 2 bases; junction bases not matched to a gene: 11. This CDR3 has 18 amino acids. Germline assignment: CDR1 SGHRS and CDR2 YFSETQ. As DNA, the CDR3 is TGCGCCAGCAGCGGACAACCGGGACAGGGGATTAACACCGGGGAGCTGTTTTTT. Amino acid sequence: CASSGQPGQGINTGELFF.

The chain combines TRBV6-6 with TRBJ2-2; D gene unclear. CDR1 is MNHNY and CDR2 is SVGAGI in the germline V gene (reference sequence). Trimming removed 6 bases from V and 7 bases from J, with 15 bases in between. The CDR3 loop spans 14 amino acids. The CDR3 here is CASSGPASSGELFF. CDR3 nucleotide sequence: TGTGCCAGCAGCGGGCCAGCCTCTAGCGGGGAGCTGTTTTTT.

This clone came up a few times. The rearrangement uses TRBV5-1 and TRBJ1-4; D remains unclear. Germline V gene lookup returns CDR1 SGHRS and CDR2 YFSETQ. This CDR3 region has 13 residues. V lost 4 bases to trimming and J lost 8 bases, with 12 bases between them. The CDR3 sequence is CASSRDGDEKLFF. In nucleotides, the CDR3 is TGCGCCAGCAGCCGAGACGGCGACGAAAAACTGTTTTTT.

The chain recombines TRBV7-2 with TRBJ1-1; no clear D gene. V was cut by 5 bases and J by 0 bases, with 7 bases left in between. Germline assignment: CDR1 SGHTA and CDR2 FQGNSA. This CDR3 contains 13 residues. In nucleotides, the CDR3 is TGTGCCAGCAGCCGGGGAGTGAACACTGAAGCTTTCTTT. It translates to CASSRGVNTEAFF.

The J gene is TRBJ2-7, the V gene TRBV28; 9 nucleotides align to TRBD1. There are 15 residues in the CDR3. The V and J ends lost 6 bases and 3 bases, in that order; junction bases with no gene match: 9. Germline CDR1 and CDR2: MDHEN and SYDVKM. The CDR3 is CASRNPPGQGYEQYF. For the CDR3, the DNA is TGTGCCAGCAGAAACCCCCCGGGACAGGGCTACGAGCAGTACTTC.

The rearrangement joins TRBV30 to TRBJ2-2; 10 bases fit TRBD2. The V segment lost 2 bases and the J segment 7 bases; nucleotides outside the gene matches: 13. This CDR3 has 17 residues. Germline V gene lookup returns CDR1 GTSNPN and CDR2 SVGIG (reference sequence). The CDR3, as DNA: TGTGCCTGGAGTAAAGGGTCCGGGACTAGCGTGGTCGGGGAGCTGTTTTTT. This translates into CAWSKGSGTSVVGELFF.

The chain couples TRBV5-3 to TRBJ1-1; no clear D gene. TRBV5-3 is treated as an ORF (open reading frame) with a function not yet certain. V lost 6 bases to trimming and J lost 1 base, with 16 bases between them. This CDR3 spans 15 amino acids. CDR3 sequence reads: CARTTGMQANTEAFF. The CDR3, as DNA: TGTGCCAGAACCACGGGGATGCAGGCGAACACTGAAGCTTTCTTT.

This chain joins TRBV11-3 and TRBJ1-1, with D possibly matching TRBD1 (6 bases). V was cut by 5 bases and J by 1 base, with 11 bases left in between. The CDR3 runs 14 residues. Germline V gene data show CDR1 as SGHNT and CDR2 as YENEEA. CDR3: CASSAQGTNTEAFF. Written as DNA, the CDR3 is TGTGCCAGCAGCGCCCAGGGGACGAACACTGAAGCTTTCTTT.

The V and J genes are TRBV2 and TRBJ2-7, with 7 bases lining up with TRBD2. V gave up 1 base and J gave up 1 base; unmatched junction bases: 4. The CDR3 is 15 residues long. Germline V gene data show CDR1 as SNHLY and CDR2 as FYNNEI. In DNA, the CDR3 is TGTGCCAGCAGTGAAGGAGCGGGGTTATCCTACGAGCAGTACTTC. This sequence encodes CASSEGAGLSYEQYF.